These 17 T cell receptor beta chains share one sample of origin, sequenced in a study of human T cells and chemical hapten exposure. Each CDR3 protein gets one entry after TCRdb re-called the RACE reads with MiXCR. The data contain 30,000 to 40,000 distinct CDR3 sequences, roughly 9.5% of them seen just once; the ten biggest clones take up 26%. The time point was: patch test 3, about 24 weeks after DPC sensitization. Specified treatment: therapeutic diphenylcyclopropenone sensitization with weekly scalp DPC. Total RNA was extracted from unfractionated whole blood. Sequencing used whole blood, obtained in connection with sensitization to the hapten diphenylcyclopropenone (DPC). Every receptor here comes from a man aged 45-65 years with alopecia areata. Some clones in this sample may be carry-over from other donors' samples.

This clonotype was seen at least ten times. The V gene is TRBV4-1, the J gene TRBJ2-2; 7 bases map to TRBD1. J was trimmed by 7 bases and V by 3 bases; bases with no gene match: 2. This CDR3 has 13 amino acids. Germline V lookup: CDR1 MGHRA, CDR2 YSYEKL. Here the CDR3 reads CASSQQGDGELFF. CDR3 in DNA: TGCGCCAGCAGCCAGCAGGGGGACGGGGAGCTGTTTTTT.

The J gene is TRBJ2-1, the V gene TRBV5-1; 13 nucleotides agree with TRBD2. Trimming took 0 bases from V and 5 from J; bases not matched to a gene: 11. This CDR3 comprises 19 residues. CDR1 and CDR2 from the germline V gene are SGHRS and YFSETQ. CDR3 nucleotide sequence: TGCGCCAGCAGCTTGGTTCCTCGACTAGCGGGAGGTTCTCACAATGAGCAGTTCTTC. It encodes CASSLVPRLAGGSHNEQFF.

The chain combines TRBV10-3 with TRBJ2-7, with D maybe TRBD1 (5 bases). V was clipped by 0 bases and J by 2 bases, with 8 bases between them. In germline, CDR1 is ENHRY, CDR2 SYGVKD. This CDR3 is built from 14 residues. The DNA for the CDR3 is TGTGCCATCAGTGAGTCTGCAGGGACCTACGAGCAGTACTTC. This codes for CAISESAGTYEQYF.

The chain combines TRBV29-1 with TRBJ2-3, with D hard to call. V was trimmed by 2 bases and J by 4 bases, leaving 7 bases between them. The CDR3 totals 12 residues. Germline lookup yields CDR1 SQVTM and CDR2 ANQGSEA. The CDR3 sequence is CSVENGPDTQYF. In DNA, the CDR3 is TGCAGCGTTGAAAACGGCCCAGATACGCAGTATTTT.

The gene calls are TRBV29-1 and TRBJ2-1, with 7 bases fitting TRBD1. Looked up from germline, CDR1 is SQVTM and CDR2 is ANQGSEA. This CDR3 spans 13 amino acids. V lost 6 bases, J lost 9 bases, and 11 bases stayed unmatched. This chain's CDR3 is CSVGAGTAREQFF. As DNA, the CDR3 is TGCAGCGTGGGCGCCGGGACAGCCCGTGAGCAGTTCTTC.

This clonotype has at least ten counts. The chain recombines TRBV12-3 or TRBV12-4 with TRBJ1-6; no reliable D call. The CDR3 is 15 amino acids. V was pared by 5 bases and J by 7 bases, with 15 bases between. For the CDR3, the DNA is TGTGCCAGCAGTCTCAGAGTCGATGGGAATTCACCCCTCCACTTT. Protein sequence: CASSLRVDGNSPLHF.

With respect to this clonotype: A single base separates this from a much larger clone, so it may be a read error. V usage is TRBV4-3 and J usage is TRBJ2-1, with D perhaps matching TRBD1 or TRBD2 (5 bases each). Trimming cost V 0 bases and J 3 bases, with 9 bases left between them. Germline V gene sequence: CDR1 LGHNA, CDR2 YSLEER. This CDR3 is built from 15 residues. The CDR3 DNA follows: TGCGCCAGCAGCCAAGAGGCGAGGGGCTACAATGAGCAGTTCTTC. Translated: CASSQEARGYNEQFF.

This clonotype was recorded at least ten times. CDR3 sequence (DNA): TGCAGCGTCGGGACGTACGATCAGCCCCAGCATTTT. Translation: CSVGTYDQPQHF. The chain recombines TRBV29-1 with TRBJ1-5, with a tentative D call TRBD1 (5 bases). Per germline, CDR1 SQVTM and CDR2 ANQGSEA. The germline V and J ends were trimmed by 6 bases and 5 bases, with 11 bases remaining between them. The CDR3 runs to 12 residues.

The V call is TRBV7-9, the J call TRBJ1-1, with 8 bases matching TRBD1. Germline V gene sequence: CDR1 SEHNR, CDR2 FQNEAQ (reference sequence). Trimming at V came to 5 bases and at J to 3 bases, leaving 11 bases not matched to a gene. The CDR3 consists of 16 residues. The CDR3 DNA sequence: TGTGCCAGCAGCCCGGACAGGGACACCCCTTACACTGAAGCTTTCTTT. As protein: CASSPDRDTPYTEAFF.

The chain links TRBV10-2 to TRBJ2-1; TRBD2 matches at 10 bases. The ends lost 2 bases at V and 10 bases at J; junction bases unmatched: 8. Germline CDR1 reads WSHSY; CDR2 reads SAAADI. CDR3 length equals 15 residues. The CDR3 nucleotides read TGCGCCAGCAGTGAGGAAGCGGGAGGGCCCCCCGAGCAGTTCTTC. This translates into CASSEEAGGPPEQFF.

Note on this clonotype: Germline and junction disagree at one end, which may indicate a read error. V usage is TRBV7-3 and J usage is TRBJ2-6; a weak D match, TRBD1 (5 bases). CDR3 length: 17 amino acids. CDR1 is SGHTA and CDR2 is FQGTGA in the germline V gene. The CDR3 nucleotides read TGTGCCAGCAGAGAACAGAATTCACGCTCTGGGGCCAACGACCTGACTTTC. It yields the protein CASREQNSRSGANDLTF.

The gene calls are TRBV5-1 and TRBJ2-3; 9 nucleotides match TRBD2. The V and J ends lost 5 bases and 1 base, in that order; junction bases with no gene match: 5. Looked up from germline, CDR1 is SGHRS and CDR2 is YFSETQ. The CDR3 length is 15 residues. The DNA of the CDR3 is TGCGCCAGCAGAGCTAGCGGGGACCGCACAGATACGCAGTATTTT. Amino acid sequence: CASRASGDRTDTQYF.

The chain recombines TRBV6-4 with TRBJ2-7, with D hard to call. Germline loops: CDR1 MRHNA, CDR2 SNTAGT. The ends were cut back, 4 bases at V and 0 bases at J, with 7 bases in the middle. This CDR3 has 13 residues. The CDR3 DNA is TGTGCCAGCAGTGTACTGCCCTCCTACGAGCAGTACTTC. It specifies CASSVLPSYEQYF.

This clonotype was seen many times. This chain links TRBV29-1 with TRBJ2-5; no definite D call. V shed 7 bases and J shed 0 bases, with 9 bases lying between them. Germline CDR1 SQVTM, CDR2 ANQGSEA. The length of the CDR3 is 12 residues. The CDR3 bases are TGCAGCGGGGAAGAGTACCAAGAGACCCAGTACTTC. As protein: CSGEEYQETQYF.

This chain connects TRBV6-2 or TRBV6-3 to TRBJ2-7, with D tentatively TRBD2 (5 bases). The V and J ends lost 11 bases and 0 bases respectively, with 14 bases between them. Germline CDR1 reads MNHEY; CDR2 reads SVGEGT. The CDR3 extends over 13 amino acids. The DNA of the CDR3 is TGTGCCGGCCTAGCTCACGACTCCTACGAGCAGTACTTC. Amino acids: CAGLAHDSYEQYF.

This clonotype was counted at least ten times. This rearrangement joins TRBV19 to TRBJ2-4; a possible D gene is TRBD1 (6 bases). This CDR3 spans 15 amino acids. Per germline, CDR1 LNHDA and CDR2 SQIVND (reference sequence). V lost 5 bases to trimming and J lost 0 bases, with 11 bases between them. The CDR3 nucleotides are TGTGCCAGTAGTCCGGGACACTCAGCCAAAAACATTCAGTACTTC. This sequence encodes CASSPGHSAKNIQYF.

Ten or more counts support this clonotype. For the CDR3, the DNA is TGTGCCAGCTCACCACCGGGACAGGTCTACGAGCAGTACTTC. It yields the protein CASSPPGQVYEQYF. The genes are TRBV18 and TRBJ2-7; 8 bases are shared with TRBD1. This CDR3 is built from 14 residues. After removal of 0 bases from V and 3 bases from J, the junction contained 1 base not matched to a gene. Germline CDR1 is KGHSH and CDR2 is LQKENI. Combining the CDR3 with reference TRBV18 and TRBJ2-7 gives the whole variable domain NAGVMQNPRHLVRRRGQEARLRCSPMKGHSHVYWYRQLPEEGLKFMVYLQKENIIDESGMPKERFSAEFPKEGPSILRIQQVVRGDSAAYFCASSPPGQVYEQYFGPGTRLTVT.